This T cell receptor beta chain was found in a study of early T cells in non-severe SARS-CoV-2 infection. TCRdb ran MiXCR on the 5' RACE reads and lists one entry per CDR3 protein. This sample carries over 70,000 distinct CDR3 sequences, more than 14% of them seen once, and the ten largest clones take 3.5% to 5%. The CDR3 is 12 amino acids. Per germline, CDR1 SNHLY and CDR2 FYNNEI. The V end was cut by 6 bases, the J end by 6 bases, with 8 bases between. This clonotype has at least ten counts. This chain connects TRBV2 to TRBJ2-2; D is undetermined. The starting material was whole blood, obtained at baseline. This sequence was found in an adult who was a healthcare worker with PCR-confirmed SARS-CoV-2 infection or an uninfected control (not recorded which). CDR3 region: CASRQRPGELFF. The CDR3 DNA sequence: TGTGCCAGCAGGCAACGGCCCGGGGAGCTGTTTTTT.